This T cell receptor (beta chain) stems from a study of T-cell memory formation after mild COVID-19. On the study more broadly: TCR clusters were mostly confined to one donor each. Study-level results: The study found balanced CD4/CD8 in clones contracting day 15 to 85 and a CD4+ lean in later expanders. Some clones that responded were present in memory (sampled pre-infection), which suggests cross-reactive memory joined.

Of note for this clonotype: Antigen unknown.

The CDR3 totals 18 residues. Trimming left V 4 bases short and J 4 bases short, with 25 bases between. The V gene's germline CDR1 is KGHSH and CDR2 LQKENI. 5'RACE primed from the constant segment yielded TCR alpha and TCR beta cDNA libraries bearing sample barcodes and UMIs. TCRdb itself ran the 5' RACE reads through MiXCR, one entry per CDR3 protein. The table records about 360,000 distinct CDR3 sequences, about an eighth of them present only once. The rearrangement joins TRBV18 to TRBJ2-5; TRBD1 might be the D (5 bases). The specimen sequenced was PBMCs or a T cell subset sorted from them (not recorded which). This sequence was found in a man younger than 35 who had mild COVID-19 (a few samples of this study predate the infection). Cell type and time point are not known. The CDR3 is CASSQLNLRQNPRETQYF. The DNA for the CDR3 is TGTGCCAGCTCACAACTCAATCTTCGACAGAACCCCAGAGAGACCCAGTACTTC.